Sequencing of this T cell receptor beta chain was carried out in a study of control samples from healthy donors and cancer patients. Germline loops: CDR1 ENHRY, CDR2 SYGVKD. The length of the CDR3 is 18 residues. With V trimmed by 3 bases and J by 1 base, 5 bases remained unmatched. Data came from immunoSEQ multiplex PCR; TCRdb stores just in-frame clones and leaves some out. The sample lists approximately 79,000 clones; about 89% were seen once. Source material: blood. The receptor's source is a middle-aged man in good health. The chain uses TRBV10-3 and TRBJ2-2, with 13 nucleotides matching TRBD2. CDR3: CAISEPGLAGMNTGELFF. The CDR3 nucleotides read TGTGCCATCAGTGAACCGGGACTAGCGGGGATGAACACCGGGGAGCTGTTTTTT.